The 31 T cell receptor beta chains listed next were all sequenced from one sample in a study of blood T cell repertoires in COVID-19. The protocol was immunoSEQ multiplex PCR, while the TCRdb copy is restricted to in-frame clones and leaves out a portion. The profile shows 150,000 to 250,000 clones, about 93% of them singletons. Sequenced sample: peripheral blood. The receptor source for this set is a man under 40 with COVID-19, enrolled during active disease.

This rearrangement joins TRBV12-3 or TRBV12-4 to TRBJ1-2; 7 positions agree with TRBD1. V trimming: 3 bases; J trimming: 3 bases; junction bases outside the gene matches: 1. This CDR3 comprises 13 residues. CDR3 sequence reads: CASSLDRYYGYTF. The CDR3 nucleotides are TGTGCCAGCAGTTTGGACAGGTACTATGGCTACACCTTC.

The chain couples TRBV5-5 to TRBJ2-1; a possible D gene is TRBD2 (5 bases). CDR1 and CDR2 (germline): SGHKS, YYEKEE (reference sequence). The CDR3 has 14 residues. V was clipped by 3 bases and J by 8 bases, with 15 bases between them. The DNA of the CDR3 is TGTGCCAGCAGCTCCCTAGAGTTAGCGCATGAGCAGTTCTTC. This codes for CASSSLELAHEQFF.

Here the CDR3 reads CASSLFSGTGGDEQYF. The CDR3 DNA sequence: TGTGCCAGCAGTTTATTCTCCGGGACAGGGGGCGACGAGCAGTACTTC. The chain joins TRBV27 to TRBJ2-7, with 12 bases fitting TRBD1. V lost 1 base and J lost 5; bases outside the gene matches: 6. Germline CDR1 reads MNHEY; CDR2 reads SMNVEV (reference sequence). The CDR3 has 16 amino acids.

J is TRBJ2-2 and V is TRBV3-1 (or the pseudogene TRBV3-2); D not certain. The V end was cut by 4 bases, the J end by 7 bases, with 7 bases between. The germline gives CDR1 LGHDT, CDR2 YNNKEL (reference sequence). The CDR3 spans 12 residues. CDR3 coding DNA: TGTGCCAGCAGCCCCCACGGCGGGGAGCTGTTTTTT. Translation gives CASSPHGGELFF.

This chain links TRBV5-1 with TRBJ2-3, with TRBD2 matching 14 bases. Per germline, CDR1 SGHRS and CDR2 YFSETQ. CDR3 size: 15 residues. V lost 6 bases and J lost 4; bases outside the gene matches: 4. The CDR3 nucleotides are TGCGCCAGCATGACTAGCGGGGGGGCCCCAGATACGCAGTATTTT. This gives the protein CASMTSGGAPDTQYF.

The chain couples TRBV5-4 to TRBJ2-1, with 7 positions matching TRBD2. V gave up 2 bases and J gave up 3 bases; unmatched junction bases: 8. This CDR3 is built from 16 residues. CDR1 is SGHNT, CDR2 YYREEE, per germline (reference sequence). CDR3 sequence: CASSFGGAGNYNEQFF. CDR3 sequence (DNA): TGTGCCAGCAGCTTCGGAGGAGCGGGGAACTACAATGAGCAGTTCTTC.

This chain joins TRBV5-4 and TRBJ1-6, with TRBD1 as a possible D gene (6 bases). CDR1 SGHNT and CDR2 YYREEE come from the germline V gene (reference sequence). The CDR3 runs 15 residues. Deletions cut 5 bases from V and 5 bases from J, with 14 bases between. This chain's CDR3 is CASRPQTGDNSPLHF. CDR3 sequence (DNA): TGTGCCAGCAGACCCCAGACAGGAGATAATTCACCCCTCCACTTT.

The chain recombines TRBV29-1 with TRBJ1-2, with D possibly matching TRBD1 (6 bases). Trimming took off 3 bases at V and 7 bases at J, with 18 bases between the two ends. The CDR3 loop spans 14 amino acids. Germline-derived CDR1 and CDR2 are SQVTM and ANQGSEA. The CDR3 sequence is CSVDWDTERRGYTF. The CDR3 DNA reads as TGCAGCGTTGATTGGGACACGGAGCGGCGTGGCTACACCTTC. Together with reference TRBV29-1 and TRBJ1-2, the CDR3 gives the full variable domain: SAVISQKPSRDICQRGTSLTIQCQVDSQVTMMFWYRQQPGQSLTLIATANQGSEATYESGFVIDKFPISRPNLTFSTLTVSNMSPEDSSIYLCSVDWDTERRGYTFGSGTRLTVV.

The V gene is TRBV6-5, the J gene TRBJ2-5; a possible D gene is TRBD2 (5 bases). V lost 8 bases to trimming and J lost 0 bases, with 10 bases between them. CDR1 and CDR2 from the germline V gene are MNHEY and SVGAGI. The CDR3 loop spans 13 amino acids. CDR3 nucleotides: TGTGCCAGCTGCGCGGGTCACCAAGAGACCCAGTACTTC. Amino acids: CASCAGHQETQYF.

The chain uses TRBV19 and TRBJ1-6, with 11 bases fitting TRBD1. J gave up 8 bases and V 5 bases, and 5 bases lay outside the gene matches. CDR3 length equals 15 residues. The germline CDR1 and CDR2 sequences are LNHDA and SQIVND (reference sequence). The CDR3 loop is CASSVGQGADSPLHF. Here the CDR3 DNA reads TGTGCCAGTAGTGTCGGACAGGGGGCCGATTCACCCCTCCACTTT.

As regards this clone: The final CDR3 position lacks the conserved phenylalanine or tryptophan, pointing to a likely read error. The V and J genes are TRBV28 and TRBJ1-2; TRBD1 aligns across 7 bases. The J segment lost 8 bases and the V segment lost 5 bases, leaving 8 bases of the junction unmatched. The CDR3 is 13 amino acids. Germline loops: CDR1 MDHEN, CDR2 SYDVKM. The CDR3 nucleotides are TGTGCCAGCAGTGGACAGGTCCGTGGGGGCTACACCCTC. It encodes CASSGQVRGGYTL.

Many counts were recorded for this clone. The chain carries TRBV5-1 and TRBJ2-2; tentative D call: TRBD2 (5 bases). The CDR3 loop spans 15 amino acids. CDR1 SGHRS and CDR2 YFSETQ come from the germline V gene. The V and J ends lost 5 bases and 3 bases respectively, with 14 bases between them. The CDR3 DNA reads as TGCGCCAGCAGACTAGAGGGCCGTGACACCGGGGAGCTGTTTTTT. Translation gives CASRLEGRDTGELFF.

This sequence joins TRBV3-1 (or the pseudogene TRBV3-2) and TRBJ2-3, with TRBD2 matching over 7 bases. V lost 5 bases and J lost 0; bases outside the gene matches: 8. The CDR3 contains 16 residues. Per germline, CDR1 LGHDT and CDR2 YNNKEL (reference sequence). The CDR3 sequence is CASSYGLDKSTDTQYF. The CDR3 DNA sequence: TGTGCCAGCAGCTACGGACTAGATAAAAGCACAGATACGCAGTATTTT.

V and J are TRBV9 and TRBJ1-1; TRBD1 is a possible D gene (6 bases). The CDR3 runs to 16 residues. The germline V and J ends were trimmed by 1 base and 2 bases, with 15 bases remaining between them. The germline V gene encodes CDR1 SGDLS and CDR2 YYNGEE. The CDR3 region has the DNA TGTGCCAGCAGCGTATCGCCAGGGGTCTTAAACACTGAAGCTTTCTTT. This translates into CASSVSPGVLNTEAFF.

The chain carries TRBV18 and TRBJ1-5; no firm D call. V was clipped by 3 bases and J by 5 bases, with 11 bases between them. Germline V gene sequence: CDR1 KGHSH, CDR2 LQKENI. The CDR3 totals 14 residues. CDR3 residues: CASSPGIEHQPQHF. The CDR3 region has the DNA TGTGCCAGCTCACCCGGGATAGAGCATCAGCCCCAGCATTTT.

The chain links TRBV10-3 to TRBJ1-2; 7 nucleotides match TRBD1. V lost 3 bases, J lost 4 bases, and 17 bases stayed unmatched. The CDR3 covers 18 residues. Germline V gene data show CDR1 as ENHRY and CDR2 as SYGVKD. The CDR3 coding sequence is TGTGCCATCAGTGACCGACGCCTAGAGACAGGGTTGATCTATGGCTACACCTTC. It specifies CAISDRRLETGLIYGYTF.

This chain uses TRBV5-5 with TRBJ2-1; perhaps TRBD2 as D (6 bases). Trimming removed 5 bases at V and 11 bases at J, with 17 bases between. Germline V gene lookup returns CDR1 SGHKS and CDR2 YYEKEE (reference sequence). This CDR3 is 13 amino acids long. Written as DNA, the CDR3 is TGTGCCAGCAGGGGAGGACGGAAAGGTCAGCAGTTCTTC. This codes for CASRGGRKGQQFF.

The chain joins TRBV6-5 to TRBJ1-6, with 10 positions matching TRBD1. CDR3 length equals 15 residues. Trimming took 6 bases from V and 6 from J; bases not matched to a gene: 5. Germline V gene lookup returns CDR1 MNHEY and CDR2 SVGAGI. The CDR3 region is CASSRDRGINSPLHF. The CDR3 coding sequence is TGTGCCAGCAGCCGGGACAGGGGAATTAATTCACCCCTCCACTTT.

The V call is TRBV7-2, the J call TRBJ2-5; tentatively, D is TRBD1 (5 bases). Germline V CDR1 and CDR2: SGHTA, FQGNSA. V lost 6 bases and J lost 1, with 15 bases in between. This CDR3 spans 15 amino acids. The CDR3 reads CASSPTPGIQETQYF. The CDR3 nucleotides are TGTGCCAGCAGTCCCACACCAGGGATCCAAGAGACCCAGTACTTC.

This sequence joins TRBV18 and TRBJ1-1; 7 bases align to TRBD1. There are 14 residues in the CDR3. Trimming at V came to 8 bases and at J to 0 bases, leaving 6 bases not matched to a gene. CDR1 is KGHSH and CDR2 is LQKENI in the germline V gene. The CDR3 loop is CASAQQGLNTEAFF. CDR3 sequence (DNA): TGTGCCAGCGCACAACAGGGGCTGAACACTGAAGCTTTCTTT.

This chain connects TRBV2 to TRBJ1-4; TRBD1 aligns across 9 bases. V gave up 6 bases and J gave up 7 bases; unmatched junction bases: 9. CDR1 SNHLY and CDR2 FYNNEI come from the germline V gene. CDR3 length equals 15 residues. Written as DNA, the CDR3 is TGTGCCAGCAGACCGAACAGGGGGCGAGGTGAAAAACTGTTTTTT. Translation gives CASRPNRGRGEKLFF.

The CDR3 is CASLTSGGWYEQYF. The CDR3 nucleotides are TGTGCCAGCCTAACTAGCGGGGGCTGGTACGAGCAGTACTTC. The chain combines TRBV6-5 with TRBJ2-7, with 11 bases lining up with TRBD2. The CDR3 contains 14 residues. V shed 8 bases and J 4 bases; nucleotides not matched to a gene: 7. Germline lookup yields CDR1 MNHEY and CDR2 SVGAGI.

The chain uses TRBV3-1 (or the pseudogene TRBV3-2) and TRBJ2-7, with a possible D match to TRBD1 (5 bases). The CDR3 is 14 residues long. Germline V CDR1 and CDR2: LGHDT, YNNKEL (reference sequence). The V end was cut by 3 bases, the J end by 3 bases, with 12 bases between. The CDR3 DNA follows: TGTGCCAGCAGCCACAACAGGAACTACTACGAGCAGTACTTC. This codes for CASSHNRNYYEQYF.

The V gene is TRBV13, the J gene TRBJ1-5; D ambiguous. Trimming took 3 bases from V and 6 from J, leaving 15 bases between them. The CDR3 consists of 15 residues. The germline V gene encodes CDR1 PRHDT and CDR2 FYEKMQ (reference sequence). CDR3 sequence: CASSFSGRRSQPQHF. CDR3 coding DNA: TGTGCCAGCAGCTTCTCCGGGAGAAGAAGTCAGCCCCAGCATTTT. Supplemented by reference TRBV13 and TRBJ1-5, the full variable domain reads AAGVIQSPRHLIKEKRETATLKCYPIPRHDTVYWYQQGPGQDPQFLISFYEKMQSDKGSIPDRFSAQQFSDYHSELNMSSLELGDSALYFCASSFSGRRSQPQHFGDGTRLSIL.

In nucleotides, the CDR3 is TGTGCCAGCAGCGTAGACCTACAGCTCTCTGGAAACACCATATATTTT. It translates to CASSVDLQLSGNTIYF. The J gene is TRBJ1-3, the V gene TRBV9; the D is unclear. V shed 0 bases and J shed 0 bases, with 10 bases lying between them. Germline V gives CDR1 SGDLS, CDR2 YYNGEE. The CDR3 is 16 amino acids.

This clone was found once. The chain couples TRBV7-2 to TRBJ2-5; D possibly corresponds to TRBD1 (6 bases). The CDR3 has 15 amino acids. Germline CDR1 reads SGHTA; CDR2 reads FQGNSA. The V end was cut by 5 bases, the J end by 1 base, with 14 bases between. The CDR3 loop is CASSPQPTGQETQYF. In DNA form, the CDR3 reads TGTGCCAGCAGCCCGCAACCGACAGGCCAAGAGACCCAGTACTTC.

The chain couples TRBV5-1 to TRBJ2-3; 9 positions match TRBD2. The germline CDR1 and CDR2 sequences are SGHRS and YFSETQ. CDR3 length equals 17 residues. The V segment lost 0 bases and the J segment 2 bases; nucleotides outside the gene matches: 7. The CDR3 nucleotides are TGCGCCAGCAGCTTGGGAGGGCTAGCGGGGACCACAGATACGCAGTATTTT. Encoded protein: CASSLGGLAGTTDTQYF.

The rearrangement links TRBV7-3 to TRBJ2-2; 7 nucleotides match TRBD2. CDR1 is SGHTA, CDR2 FQGTGA, per germline. Unmatched junction bases numbered 9, after V lost 5 bases and J lost 6 bases. This CDR3 is built from 15 residues. In DNA, the CDR3 is TGTGCCAGCAGCACCTTTCGGGGGGACGCCGGGGAGCTGTTTTTT. Its protein product is CASSTFRGDAGELFF.

The rearrangement uses TRBV5-4 and TRBJ2-7, with D possibly matching TRBD2 (6 bases). The V end was cut by 0 bases, the J end by 3 bases, with 10 bases between. The V gene's germline CDR1 is SGHNT and CDR2 YYREEE (reference sequence). The CDR3 is made up of 14 amino acids. The CDR3 DNA reads TGTGCCAGCAGCTTGGGCGGGGTAAGCTACGAGCAGTACTTC. Protein sequence: CASSLGGVSYEQYF.

V is TRBV7-9 and J is TRBJ2-7, with D perhaps matching TRBD2 (5 bases). The germline CDR1 and CDR2 sequences are SEHNR and FQNEAQ (reference sequence). The germline V and J ends were trimmed by 1 base and 2 bases, with 12 bases remaining between them. The CDR3 loop spans 15 amino acids. The CDR3 reads CASSLGLALTYEQYF. For the CDR3, the DNA is TGTGCCAGCAGCTTAGGGCTAGCCCTTACCTACGAGCAGTACTTC. The full variable domain, with the rest looked up from reference TRBV7-9 and TRBJ2-7, is DTGVSQNPRHKITKRGQNVTFRCDPISEHNRLYWYRQTLGQGPEFLTYFQNEAQLEKSRLLSDRFSAERPKGSFSTLEIQRTEQGDSAMYLCASSLGLALTYEQYFGPGTRLTVT.

The chain is built from TRBV5-1 and TRBJ2-3; unclear D gene. Germline CDR1 and CDR2: SGHRS and YFSETQ. The V end lost 0 bases, the J end lost 2 bases, and 7 bases lay between the germline ends. This CDR3 region has 14 residues. CDR3 in DNA: TGCGCCAGCAGCTTGGTCGTGTACACAGATACGCAGTATTTT. Translated, it gives CASSLVVYTDTQYF. The complete variable domain, with remaining parts taken from reference TRBV5-1 and TRBJ2-3, reads KAGVTQTPRYLIKTRGQQVTLSCSPISGHRSVSWYQQTPGQGLQFLFEYFSETQRNKGNFPGRFSGRQFSNSRSEMNVSTLELGDSALYLCASSLVVYTDTQYFGPGTRLTVL.